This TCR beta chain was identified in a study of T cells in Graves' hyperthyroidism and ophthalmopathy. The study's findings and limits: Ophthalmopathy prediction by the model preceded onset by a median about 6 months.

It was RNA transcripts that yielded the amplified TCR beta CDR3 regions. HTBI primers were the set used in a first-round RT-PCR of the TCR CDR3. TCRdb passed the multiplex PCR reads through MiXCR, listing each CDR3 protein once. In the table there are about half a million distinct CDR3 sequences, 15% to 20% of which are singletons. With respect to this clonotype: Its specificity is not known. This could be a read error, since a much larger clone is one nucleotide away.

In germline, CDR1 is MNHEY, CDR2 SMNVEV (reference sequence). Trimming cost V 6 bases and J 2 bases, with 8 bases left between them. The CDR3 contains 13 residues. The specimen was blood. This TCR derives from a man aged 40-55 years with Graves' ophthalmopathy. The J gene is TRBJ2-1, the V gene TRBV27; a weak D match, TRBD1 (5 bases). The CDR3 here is CASRVDTYNEQFF. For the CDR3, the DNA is TGTGCCAGCAGGGTGGACACCTACAATGAGCAGTTCTTC.